The sequence of this T cell receptor (beta chain) was determined in a study of OX40 agonist ivuxolimab in advanced cancers. Germline V gene sequence: CDR1 SGHNT, CDR2 YENEEA. The CDR3 sequence is 13 residues long. V shed 4 bases, J shed 5 bases, and the junction held 4 bases outside the gene matches. Libraries were prepared by immunoSEQ multiplex PCR; TCRdb keeps only in-frame clonotypes and omits some of them. Of about 79,000 clones in the sample, under 95% were seen once. This TCR was recovered from an adult with an advanced solid tumor such as melanoma, head and neck, liver or kidney cancer. This chain links TRBV11-3 with TRBJ2-7; TRBD1 agrees at 8 bases. This specimen was CD4+ or CD8+ T cells sorted from blood, taken in a trial of the OX40 agonist ivuxolimab. The DNA of the CDR3 is TGTGCCAGCAGCTCAATGACAGGGGACGAGCAGTACTTC. Its protein product is CASSSMTGDEQYF.